The rows below give T cell receptor beta chains drawn from one sample of a study of early T cells in non-severe SARS-CoV-2 infection. TCRdb reprocessed the 5' RACE reads via MiXCR and lists one record per CDR3 protein. The table includes 87,000 or so distinct CDR3 sequences, roughly an eighth detected once. What was sequenced was whole blood. The receptor set was obtained from an adult who was a healthcare worker with PCR-confirmed SARS-CoV-2 infection or an uninfected control (not recorded which). Both conserved end residues are part of each CDR3. Fields, in order: V gene, clone size, J gene, D gene, CDR3 protein, CDR3 DNA. A D gene is named only where the DNA matches it firmly. Clone size is not always given. Where it is, it says once, few, many or a class for expanded clones.

TRBV4-3	few	TRBJ1-4	NA	CASSQDGMGGEKLFF	TGCGCCAGCAGCCAAGACGGGATGGGGGGCGAAAAACTGTTTTTT
TRBV27	many	TRBJ1-2	NA	CASSRDGYYGYTF	TGTGCCAGCAGCCGGGACGGTTACTATGGCTACACCTTC
TRBV28	NA	TRBJ1-3	TRBD1	CASSFPGTDSSGNTIYF	TGTGCCAGCAGTTTTCCTGGGACAGATAGCTCTGGAAACACCATATATTTT
TRBV2	many	TRBJ2-1	NA	CASKVLASNNEQFF	TGTGCCAGCAAGGTCCTTGCTAGCAACAATGAGCAGTTCTTC
TRBV7-2	many	TRBJ1-2	NA	CASSPSPDNYGYTF	TGTGCCAGCAGCCCTAGTCCAGATAATTATGGCTACACCTTC
TRBV1	few	TRBJ2-3	NA	CTSSQDGAGTYTDTQYF	TGCACCAGCAGCCAGGATGGAGCGGGAACCTACACAGATACGCAGTATTTT
TRBV5-1	few	TRBJ1-1	NA	CASSLRGDVTEAFF	TGCGCCAGCAGCTTAAGGGGGGATGTCACTGAAGCTTTCTTT
TRBV7-2	few	TRBJ2-7	NA	CASTPTAYEQYF	TGTGCCAGCACCCCGACAGCATACGAGCAGTACTTC
TRBV7-9	many	TRBJ1-5	NA	CASSSGTLQEQPQHF	TGTGCCAGCAGCTCCGGGACACTTCAGGAACAGCCCCAGCATTTT
TRBV2	few	TRBJ2-1	NA	CASSREIEQFF	TGTGCCAGCAGCCGTGAGATTGAGCAGTTCTTC
TRBV20-1	NA	TRBJ2-1	NA	CSARAGEAFGEQFF	TGCAGTGCTAGAGCAGGGGAAGCCTTCGGTGAGCAGTTCTTC
TRBV19	few	TRBJ1-4	TRBD1	CASSLGGSANEKLFF	TGTGCCAGTAGTTTAGGGGGCTCGGCTAATGAAAAACTGTTTTTT
TRBV2	NA	TRBJ1-6	NA	CASSEARVNSPLHF	TGTGCCAGCAGTGAAGCCAGGGTTAATTCACCCCTCCACTTT
TRBV7-3	NA	TRBJ1-2	NA	CASSPTSNYGYTF	TGTGCCAGCAGCCCGACAAGTAACTATGGCTACACCTTC
TRBV11-3	NA	TRBJ2-1	NA	CASSLDPDHNEQFF	TGTGCCAGCAGCTTAGATCCAGACCACAATGAGCAGTTCTTC
TRBV7-3	many	TRBJ2-1	TRBD1	CASSPRTGVSYNEQFF	TGTGCCAGCAGCCCCCGGACAGGTGTTTCCTACAATGAGCAGTTCTTC
TRBV15	NA	TRBJ2-7	NA	CATSKDDGRVYGGEQYF	TGTGCCACCAGCAAGGACGATGGCCGCGTCTACGGGGGAGAGCAGTACTTC
TRBV27	few	TRBJ2-1	TRBD2	CASSFSGRGNEQFF	TGTGCCAGCAGTTTTAGCGGGAGAGGAAATGAGCAGTTCTTC
TRBV10-3	few	TRBJ2-2	NA	CAISGDSRMNTGELFF	TGTGCCATCAGTGGGGATAGCCGGATGAACACCGGGGAGCTGTTTTTT
TRBV29-1	NA	TRBJ1-2	TRBD1	CSVEDPYGDRGGYTF	TGCAGCGTTGAAGATCCATATGGGGACAGGGGCGGCTACACCTTC
TRBV7-3	NA	TRBJ2-3	NA	CASTPGGLGPDTQYF	TGTGCCAGCACCCCCGGGGGGCTAGGACCAGATACGCAGTATTTT
TRBV7-2	few	TRBJ2-1	TRBD2	CASSFTSGRVYNEQFF	TGTGCCAGCAGCTTTACTAGCGGGAGGGTCTACAATGAGCAGTTCTTC
TRBV18	many	TRBJ2-7	NA	CASSEGGKGEQYF	TGTGCCTCCTCCGAGGGGGGGAAAGGCGAGCAGTACTTC
TRBV3-1	few	TRBJ1-5	TRBD1	CASSQVHGDRDNQPQHF	TGTGCCAGCAGCCAAGTTCACGGGGACAGGGACAATCAGCCCCAGCATTTT
TRBV6-2/TRBV6-3	NA	TRBJ1-6	TRBD1	CASRLDRDFSPLHF	TGTGCCAGCAGATTGGACAGGGATTTTTCACCCCTCCACTTT
TRBV18	NA	TRBJ1-4	NA	CASSPGRDNEKLFF	TGTGCCAGCTCTCCCGGCAGGGACAATGAAAAACTGTTTTTT
TRBV19	NA	TRBJ2-1	TRBD2	CASSIIGRAGNEQFF	TGTGCCAGTAGTATAATCGGGAGGGCCGGAAATGAGCAGTTCTTC
TRBV14	few	TRBJ2-7	TRBD2	CASAGAAGTSGKQYF	TGTGCCAGCGCGGGGGCCGCCGGGACTAGCGGGAAGCAGTACTTC
TRBV18	NA	TRBJ1-5	NA	CASSPSRDQPQHF	TGTGCCAGCTCACCGAGCAGGGATCAGCCCCAGCATTTT
TRBV19	NA	TRBJ2-2	NA	CASSNSGASGELFF	TGTGCCAGTAGTAACTCGGGAGCATCCGGGGAGCTGTTTTTT
TRBV19	NA	TRBJ2-6	NA	CASRRTLGASGANVLTF	TGTGCCAGTAGAAGGACGCTGGGGGCCTCTGGGGCCAACGTCCTGACTTTC
TRBV20-1	few	TRBJ2-5	NA	CSAFFGIRETQYF	TGCAGTGCTTTCTTCGGGATACGGGAGACCCAGTACTTC
TRBV18	few	TRBJ1-2	NA	CASSPARESYGYTF	TGTGCCAGCTCACCAGCCAGGGAGAGCTATGGCTACACCTTC
TRBV20-1	many	TRBJ2-7	TRBD2	CSALKTSGDYEQYF	TGCAGTGCCCTGAAGACTAGCGGGGACTACGAGCAGTACTTC
TRBV11-2	NA	TRBJ2-7	NA	CASSAPDYEQYF	TGTGCCAGCAGCGCCCCCGACTACGAGCAGTACTTC
TRBV6-5	NA	TRBJ2-1	NA	CASSYLGANEQFF	TGTGCCAGCAGTTACTTGGGGGCCAATGAGCAGTTCTTC
TRBV7-3	few	TRBJ2-1	NA	CASSLGLALYNEQFF	TGTGCCAGCAGCTTGGGGCTAGCGCTCTACAATGAGCAGTTCTTC
TRBV6-2/TRBV6-3	many	TRBJ1-1	NA	CASSPVPGIRSTEAFF	TGTGCCAGCAGTCCAGTACCGGGAATAAGGAGCACTGAAGCTTTCTTT
TRBV14	NA	TRBJ2-7	TRBD2	CASSPSGPYEQYF	TGTGCCAGCAGCCCTAGCGGACCCTACGAGCAGTACTTC
TRBV20-1	many	TRBJ2-1	TRBD2	CSASAGGHGSSYNEQFF	TGCAGTGCTAGTGCGGGGGGACATGGGAGCTCCTACAATGAGCAGTTCTTC
TRBV11-2	NA	TRBJ2-5	TRBD2	CASRPTGASGEETQYF	TGTGCCAGCAGACCAACGGGGGCTAGCGGGGAAGAGACCCAGTACTTC
TRBV20-1	few	TRBJ1-1	TRBD1	CSARDGGTGEAFF	TGCAGTGCTAGAGATGGAGGGACAGGTGAAGCTTTCTTT
TRBV9	NA	TRBJ1-6	NA	CASSVGHYNSPLHF	TGTGCCAGCAGCGTAGGACACTATAATTCACCCCTCCACTTT
TRBV7-9	NA	TRBJ2-3	NA	CAGGSTDTQYF	TGTGCCGGCGGGAGCACAGATACGCAGTATTTT
TRBV20-1	NA	TRBJ2-3	NA	CSARDLITADTQYF	TGCAGTGCTAGAGATCTAATAACCGCAGATACGCAGTATTTT
TRBV20-1	NA	TRBJ2-2	NA	CSAEYTGELFF	TGCAGTGCGGAATACACCGGGGAGCTGTTTTTT
TRBV27	many	TRBJ2-1	TRBD2	CASSPWASGGYNEQFF	TGTGCCAGCAGTCCCTGGGCCAGCGGGGGATACAATGAGCAGTTCTTC
TRBV5-1	many	TRBJ2-6	TRBD1	CASSPLGQGRGSGANVLTF	TGCGCCAGCAGCCCGCTCGGACAGGGGAGAGGGTCTGGGGCCAACGTCCTGACTTTC
TRBV6-5	NA	TRBJ1-1	NA	CASNGGQMNTEAFF	TGTGCCAGCAACGGAGGACAGATGAACACTGAAGCTTTCTTT
TRBV5-1	few	TRBJ2-1	TRBD2	CASSLEVRSRTLLAGGYNEQFF	TGCGCCAGCAGCTTGGAGGTCAGGTCGCGAACCCTCCTAGCGGGAGGCTACAATGAGCAGTTCTTC
TRBV29-1	NA	TRBJ2-5	TRBD2	CSVELASGSETQYF	TGCAGCGTTGAATTGGCTAGCGGGAGCGAGACCCAGTACTTC
TRBV28	NA	TRBJ1-2	NA	CASSMPNYGYTF	TGTGCCAGCAGTATGCCGAACTATGGCTACACCTTC
TRBV7-2	NA	TRBJ2-1	TRBD2	CASSTSYGTSEGEQFF	TGTGCCAGCAGCACGTCCTACGGGACTAGCGAGGGTGAGCAGTTCTTC